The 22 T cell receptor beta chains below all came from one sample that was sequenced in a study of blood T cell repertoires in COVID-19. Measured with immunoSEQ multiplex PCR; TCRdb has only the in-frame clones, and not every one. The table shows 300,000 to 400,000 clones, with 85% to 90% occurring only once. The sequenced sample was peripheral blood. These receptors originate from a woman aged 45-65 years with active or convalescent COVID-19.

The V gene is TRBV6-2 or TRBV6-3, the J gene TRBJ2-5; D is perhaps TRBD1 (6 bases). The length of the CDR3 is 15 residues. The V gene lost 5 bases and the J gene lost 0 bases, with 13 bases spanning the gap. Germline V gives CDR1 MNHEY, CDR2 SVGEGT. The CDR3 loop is CASSPTGQYQETQYF. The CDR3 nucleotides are TGTGCCAGCAGTCCAACTGGACAGTACCAAGAGACCCAGTACTTC.

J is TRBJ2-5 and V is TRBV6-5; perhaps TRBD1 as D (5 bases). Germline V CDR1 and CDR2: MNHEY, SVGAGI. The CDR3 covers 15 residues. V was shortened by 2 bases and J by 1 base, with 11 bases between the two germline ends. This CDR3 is CASSYGANPQETQYF. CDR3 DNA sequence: TGTGCCAGCAGTTACGGGGCCAATCCCCAAGAGACCCAGTACTTC.

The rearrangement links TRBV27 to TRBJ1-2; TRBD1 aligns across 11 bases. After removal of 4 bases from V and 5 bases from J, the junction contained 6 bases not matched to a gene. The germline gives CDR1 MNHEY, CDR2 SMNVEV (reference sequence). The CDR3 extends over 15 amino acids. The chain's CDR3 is CASSSGTGGTYGYTF. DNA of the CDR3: TGTGCCAGCAGTTCGGGGACAGGGGGAACGTATGGCTACACCTTC.

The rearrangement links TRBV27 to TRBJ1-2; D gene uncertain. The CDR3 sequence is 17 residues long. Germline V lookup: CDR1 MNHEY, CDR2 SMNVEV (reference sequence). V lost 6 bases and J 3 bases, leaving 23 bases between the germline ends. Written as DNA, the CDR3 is TGTGCCAGCAGCCCCATTACGAAGATTAGGGAGTACTATGGCTACACCTTC. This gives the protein CASSPITKIREYYGYTF.

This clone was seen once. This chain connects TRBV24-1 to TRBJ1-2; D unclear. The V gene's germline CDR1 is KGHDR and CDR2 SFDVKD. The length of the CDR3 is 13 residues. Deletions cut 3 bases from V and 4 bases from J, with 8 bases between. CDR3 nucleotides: TGTGCCACCAGTGATCCGGTTACCTATGGCTACACCTTC. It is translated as CATSDPVTYGYTF.

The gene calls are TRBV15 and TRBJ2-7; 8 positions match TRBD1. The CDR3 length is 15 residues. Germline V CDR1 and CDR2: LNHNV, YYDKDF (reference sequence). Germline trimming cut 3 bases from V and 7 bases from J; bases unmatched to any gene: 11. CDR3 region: CATSRGKTGAQEQYF. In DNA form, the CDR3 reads TGTGCCACCAGCAGGGGGAAGACAGGGGCACAAGAGCAGTACTTC.

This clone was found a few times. This CDR3 is CASSLAGLMNTEAFF. The CDR3 DNA follows: TGTGCCAGCAGTTTAGCGGGACTTATGAACACTGAAGCTTTCTTT. The rearrangement uses TRBV6-5 and TRBJ1-1, with D possibly TRBD1 on 5 matching bases. Germline assignment: CDR1 MNHEY and CDR2 SVGAGI. V was shortened by 4 bases and J by 0 bases, with 12 bases between the two germline ends. This CDR3 is built from 15 residues.

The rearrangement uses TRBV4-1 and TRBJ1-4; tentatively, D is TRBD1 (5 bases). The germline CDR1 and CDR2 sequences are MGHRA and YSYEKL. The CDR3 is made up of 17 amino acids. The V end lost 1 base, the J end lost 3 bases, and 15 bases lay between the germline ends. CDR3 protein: CASSQGRQGRANEKLFF. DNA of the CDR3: TGCGCCAGCAGCCAAGGCAGGCAGGGTCGGGCTAATGAAAAACTGTTTTTT.

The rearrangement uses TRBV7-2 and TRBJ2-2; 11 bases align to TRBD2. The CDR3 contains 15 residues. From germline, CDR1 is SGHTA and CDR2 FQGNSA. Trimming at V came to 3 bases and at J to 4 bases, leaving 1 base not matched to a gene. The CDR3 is CASSFSGRGTGELFF. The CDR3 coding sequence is TGTGCCAGCAGCTTTAGCGGGAGGGGCACCGGGGAGCTGTTTTTT.

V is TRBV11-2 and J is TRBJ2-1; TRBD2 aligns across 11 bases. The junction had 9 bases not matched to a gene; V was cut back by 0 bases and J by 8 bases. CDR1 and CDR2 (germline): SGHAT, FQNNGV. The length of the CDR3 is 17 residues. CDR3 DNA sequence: TGTGCCAGCAGCTTAGACCCAACTAGCGGGAGTAATCATGAGCAGTTCTTC. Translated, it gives CASSLDPTSGSNHEQFF.

Here the CDR3 reads CASSSGGMSTDTQYF. CDR3 bases: TGCGCCAGCAGCTCCGGGGGAATGAGCACAGATACGCAGTATTTT. The rearrangement uses TRBV5-1 and TRBJ2-3; D possibly corresponds to TRBD2 (6 bases). V was trimmed by 3 bases and J by 0 bases, leaving 11 bases between them. The CDR3 totals 15 residues. CDR1 and CDR2 from the germline V gene are SGHRS and YFSETQ.

CDR3 bases: TGCGCCAGCAGCCTCGGGACTCCCAGTAGAGAGACCCAGTACTTC. Residues: CASSLGTPSRETQYF. This chain uses TRBV5-1 with TRBJ2-5; possibly TRBD2 for D (6 bases). Trimming took 4 bases from V and 4 from J, leaving 17 bases between them. This CDR3 region has 15 residues. The germline CDR1 and CDR2 sequences are SGHRS and YFSETQ.

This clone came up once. In DNA, the CDR3 is TGTGCCAGCACCGGGGACTCAAGCTCCACAGATACGCAGTATTTT. Translation gives CASTGDSSSTDTQYF. V is TRBV2 and J is TRBJ2-3, with TRBD2 as a possible D gene (6 bases). Trimming took 7 bases from V and 2 from J, leaving 16 bases between them. Germline V lookup: CDR1 SNHLY, CDR2 FYNNEI. The CDR3 is 15 residues long.

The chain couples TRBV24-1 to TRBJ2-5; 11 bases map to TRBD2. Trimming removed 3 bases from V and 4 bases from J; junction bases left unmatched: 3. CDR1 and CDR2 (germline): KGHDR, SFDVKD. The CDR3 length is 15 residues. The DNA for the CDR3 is TGTGCCACCAGTGATCCCGGGACTAGCGGAGAGACCCAGTACTTC. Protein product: CATSDPGTSGETQYF.

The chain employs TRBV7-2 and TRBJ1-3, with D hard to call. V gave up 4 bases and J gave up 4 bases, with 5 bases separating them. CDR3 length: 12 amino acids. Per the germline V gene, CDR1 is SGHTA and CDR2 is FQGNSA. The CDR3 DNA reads TGTGCCAGCAGCTCCGGGGGAAACACCATATATTTT. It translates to CASSSGGNTIYF.

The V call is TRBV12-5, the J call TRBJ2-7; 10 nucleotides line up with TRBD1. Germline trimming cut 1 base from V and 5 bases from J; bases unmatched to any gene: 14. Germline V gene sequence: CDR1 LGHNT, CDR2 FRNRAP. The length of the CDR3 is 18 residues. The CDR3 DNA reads TGTGCTAGTGGTTTGGCCTACAAAGATGGGACAGGGGCCCACGAGCAGTACTTC. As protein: CASGLAYKDGTGAHEQYF.

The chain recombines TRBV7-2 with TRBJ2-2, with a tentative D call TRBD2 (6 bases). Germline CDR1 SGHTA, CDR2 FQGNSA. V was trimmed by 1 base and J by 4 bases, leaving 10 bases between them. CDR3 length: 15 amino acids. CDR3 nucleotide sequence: TGTGCCAGCAGCTTAGAGCGGGCCCCCACCGGGGAGCTGTTTTTT. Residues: CASSLERAPTGELFF.

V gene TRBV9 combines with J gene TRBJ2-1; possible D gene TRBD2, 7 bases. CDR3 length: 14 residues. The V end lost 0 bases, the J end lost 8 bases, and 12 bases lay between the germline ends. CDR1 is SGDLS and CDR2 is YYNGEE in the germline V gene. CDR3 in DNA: TGTGCCAGCAGCGTAGCTGGAGGGGGGGATGAGCAGTTCTTC. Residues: CASSVAGGGDEQFF.

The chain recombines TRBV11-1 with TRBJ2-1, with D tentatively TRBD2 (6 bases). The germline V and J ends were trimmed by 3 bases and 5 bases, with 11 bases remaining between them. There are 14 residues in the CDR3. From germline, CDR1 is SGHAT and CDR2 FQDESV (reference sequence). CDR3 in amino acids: CASSFAGNHNEQFF. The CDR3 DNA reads TGTGCCAGCAGCTTCGCGGGGAACCACAATGAGCAGTTCTTC.

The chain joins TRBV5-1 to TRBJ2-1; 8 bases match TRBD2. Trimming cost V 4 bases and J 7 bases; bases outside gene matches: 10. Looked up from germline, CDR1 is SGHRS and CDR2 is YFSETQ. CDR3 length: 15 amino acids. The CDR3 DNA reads TGCGCCAGCAGCCTAGGAGTAGCGGGAAGGAATGAGCAGTTCTTC. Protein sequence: CASSLGVAGRNEQFF.

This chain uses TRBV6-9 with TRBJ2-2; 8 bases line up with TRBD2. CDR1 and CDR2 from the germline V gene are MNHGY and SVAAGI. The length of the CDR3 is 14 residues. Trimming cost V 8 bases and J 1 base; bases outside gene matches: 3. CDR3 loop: CASQGLGNTGELFF. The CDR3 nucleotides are TGTGCCAGCCAGGGACTAGGGAACACCGGGGAGCTGTTTTTT.

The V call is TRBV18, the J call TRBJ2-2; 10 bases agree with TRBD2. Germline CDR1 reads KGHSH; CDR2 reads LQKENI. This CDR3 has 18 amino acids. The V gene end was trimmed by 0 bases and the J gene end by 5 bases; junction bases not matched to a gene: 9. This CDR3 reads CASSPPVDPAGGTGELFF. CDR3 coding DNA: TGTGCCAGCTCACCACCGGTGGACCCAGCGGGGGGGACCGGGGAGCTGTTTTTT.